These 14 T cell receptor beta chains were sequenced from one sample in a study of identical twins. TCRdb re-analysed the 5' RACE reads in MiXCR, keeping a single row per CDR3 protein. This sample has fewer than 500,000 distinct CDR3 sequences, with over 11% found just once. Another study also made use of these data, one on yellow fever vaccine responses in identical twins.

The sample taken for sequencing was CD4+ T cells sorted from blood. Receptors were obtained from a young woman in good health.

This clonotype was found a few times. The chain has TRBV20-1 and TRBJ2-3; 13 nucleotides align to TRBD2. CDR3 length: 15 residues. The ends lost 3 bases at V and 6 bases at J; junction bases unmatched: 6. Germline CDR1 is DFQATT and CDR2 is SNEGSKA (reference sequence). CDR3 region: CSASKGGLAGDTQYF. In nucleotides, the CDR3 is TGCAGTGCTAGTAAAGGGGGACTAGCGGGGGATACGCAGTATTTT.

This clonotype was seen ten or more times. CDR3 in amino acids: CAISESGGGAEAFF. CDR3 DNA sequence: TGTGCCATCAGTGAGTCGGGGGGAGGCGCTGAAGCTTTCTTT. V gene TRBV10-3 combines with J gene TRBJ1-1, with a tentative D call TRBD1 (5 bases). The CDR3 sequence is 14 residues long. CDR1 is ENHRY, CDR2 SYGVKD, per germline. The ends were cut back, 0 bases at V and 6 bases at J, with 11 bases in the middle.

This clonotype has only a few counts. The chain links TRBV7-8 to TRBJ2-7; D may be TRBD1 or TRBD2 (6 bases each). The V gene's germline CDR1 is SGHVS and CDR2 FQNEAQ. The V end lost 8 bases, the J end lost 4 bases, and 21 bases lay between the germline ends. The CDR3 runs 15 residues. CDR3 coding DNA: TGTGCCAGCGCCGAACCAGGTGGGGGGCGATACGAGCAGTACTTC. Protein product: CASAEPGGGRYEQYF.

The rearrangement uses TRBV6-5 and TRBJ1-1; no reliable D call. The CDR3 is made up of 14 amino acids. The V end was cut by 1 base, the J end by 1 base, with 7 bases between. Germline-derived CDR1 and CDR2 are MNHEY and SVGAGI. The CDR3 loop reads CASSYLLGNTEAFF. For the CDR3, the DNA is TGTGCCAGCAGTTACTTGCTCGGGAACACTGAAGCTTTCTTT.

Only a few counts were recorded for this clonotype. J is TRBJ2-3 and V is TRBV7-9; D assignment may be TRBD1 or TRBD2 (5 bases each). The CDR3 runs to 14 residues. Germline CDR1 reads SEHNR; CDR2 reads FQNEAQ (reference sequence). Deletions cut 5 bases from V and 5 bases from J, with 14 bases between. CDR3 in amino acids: CASSLPGPGDTQYF. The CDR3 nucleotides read TGTGCCAGCAGCCTACCGGGACCGGGAGATACGCAGTATTTT.

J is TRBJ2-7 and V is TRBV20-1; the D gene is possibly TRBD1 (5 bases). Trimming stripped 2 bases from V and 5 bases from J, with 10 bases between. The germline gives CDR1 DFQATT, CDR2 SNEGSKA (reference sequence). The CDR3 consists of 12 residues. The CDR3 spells CSARPGNHEQYF. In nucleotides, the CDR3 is TGCAGTGCTAGACCAGGGAATCACGAGCAGTACTTC.

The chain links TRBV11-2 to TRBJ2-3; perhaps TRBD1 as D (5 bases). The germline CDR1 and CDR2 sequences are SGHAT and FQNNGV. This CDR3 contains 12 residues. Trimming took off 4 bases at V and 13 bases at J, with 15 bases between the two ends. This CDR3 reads CASSSLRTREYF. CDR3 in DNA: TGTGCCAGCAGCTCCCTGCGGACCAGGGAGTATTTT. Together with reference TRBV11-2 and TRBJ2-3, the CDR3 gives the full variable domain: EAGVAQSPRYKIIEKRQSVAFWCNPISGHATLYWYQQILGQGPKLLIQFQNNGVVDDSQLPKDRFSAERLKGVDSTLKIQPAKLEDSAVYLCASSSLRTREYFGPGTRLTVL.

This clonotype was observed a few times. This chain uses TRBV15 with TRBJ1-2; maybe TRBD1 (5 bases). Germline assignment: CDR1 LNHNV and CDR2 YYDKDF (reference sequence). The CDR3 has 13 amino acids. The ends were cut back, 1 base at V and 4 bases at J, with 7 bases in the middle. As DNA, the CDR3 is TGTGCCACCAGCAGAGGGGGCGGCTATGGCTACACCTTC. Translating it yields CATSRGGGYGYTF. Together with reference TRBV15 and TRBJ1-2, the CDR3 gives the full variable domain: DAMVIQNPRYQVTQFGKPVTLSCSQTLNHNVMYWYQQKSSQAPKLLFHYYDKDFNNEADTPDNFQSRRPNTSFCFLDIRSPGLGDTAMYLCATSRGGGYGYTFGSGTRLTVV.

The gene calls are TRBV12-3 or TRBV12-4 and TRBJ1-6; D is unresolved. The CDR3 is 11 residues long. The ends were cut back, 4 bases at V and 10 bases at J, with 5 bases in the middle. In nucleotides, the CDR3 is TGTGCCAGCAGTTCCGGATCACCCCTCCACTTT. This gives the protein CASSSGSPLHF.

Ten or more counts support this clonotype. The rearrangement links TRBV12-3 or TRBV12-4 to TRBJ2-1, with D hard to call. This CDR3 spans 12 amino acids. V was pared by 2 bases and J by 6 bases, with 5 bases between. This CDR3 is CASSLFSNEQFF. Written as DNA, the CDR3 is TGTGCCAGCAGTTTATTCTCCAATGAGCAGTTCTTC.

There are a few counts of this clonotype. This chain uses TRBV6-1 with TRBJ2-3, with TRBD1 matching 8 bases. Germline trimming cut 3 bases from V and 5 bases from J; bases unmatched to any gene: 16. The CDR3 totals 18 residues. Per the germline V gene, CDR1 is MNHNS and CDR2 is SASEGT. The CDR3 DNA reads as TGTGCCAGCAGTGAGTACCCGACAGGGGCTACCACGGGAGATACGCAGTATTTT. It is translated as CASSEYPTGATTGDTQYF.

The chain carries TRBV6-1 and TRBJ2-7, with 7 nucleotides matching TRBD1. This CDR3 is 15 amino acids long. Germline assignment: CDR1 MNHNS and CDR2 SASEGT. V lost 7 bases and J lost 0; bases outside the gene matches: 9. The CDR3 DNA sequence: TGTGCCAGCAAAATTGGGACAGCCAGCTCCTACGAGCAGTACTTC. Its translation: CASKIGTASSYEQYF.

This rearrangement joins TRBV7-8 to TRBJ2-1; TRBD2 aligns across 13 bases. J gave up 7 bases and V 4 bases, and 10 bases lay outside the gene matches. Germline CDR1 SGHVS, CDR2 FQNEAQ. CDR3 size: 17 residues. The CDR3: CASSSRTSGRGMNEQFF. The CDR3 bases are TGTGCCAGCAGCTCGAGGACTAGCGGGAGAGGGATGAATGAGCAGTTCTTC.

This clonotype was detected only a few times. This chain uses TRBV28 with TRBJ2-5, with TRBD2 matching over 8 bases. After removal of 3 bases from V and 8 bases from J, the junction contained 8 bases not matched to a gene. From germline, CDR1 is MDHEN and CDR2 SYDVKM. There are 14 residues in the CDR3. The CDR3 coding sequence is TGTGCCAGCAGTTTCCGGGGGGGACAAGGAACCCAGTACTTC. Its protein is CASSFRGGQGTQYF.